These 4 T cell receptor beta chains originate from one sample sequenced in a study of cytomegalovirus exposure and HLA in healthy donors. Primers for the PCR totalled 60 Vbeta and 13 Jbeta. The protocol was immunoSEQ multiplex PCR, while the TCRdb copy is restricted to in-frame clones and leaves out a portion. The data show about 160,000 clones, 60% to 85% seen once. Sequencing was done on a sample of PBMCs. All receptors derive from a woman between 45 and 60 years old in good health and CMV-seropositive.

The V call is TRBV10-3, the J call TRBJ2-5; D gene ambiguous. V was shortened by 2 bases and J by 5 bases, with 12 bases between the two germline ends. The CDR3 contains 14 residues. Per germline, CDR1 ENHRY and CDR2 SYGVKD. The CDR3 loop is CAISERVGQETQYF. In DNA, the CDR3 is TGTGCCATCAGTGAGAGAGTTGGGCAGGAGACCCAGTACTTC.

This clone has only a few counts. CDR3: CSVGVGQSYGYTF. In nucleotides, the CDR3 is TGCAGCGTTGGGGTGGGCCAATCCTATGGCTACACCTTC. This chain connects TRBV29-1 to TRBJ1-2; D is ambiguous. This CDR3 comprises 13 residues. V lost 4 bases and J lost 4, with 13 bases in between. CDR1 and CDR2 from the germline V gene are SQVTM and ANQGSEA.

As DNA, the CDR3 is TGTGCGACGGGACAGGGCTACGAGCAGTACTTC. Its protein is CATGQGYEQYF. V gene TRBV6-1 combines with J gene TRBJ2-7, with 9 bases that match TRBD1. Germline V gene lookup returns CDR1 MNHNS and CDR2 SASEGT. The CDR3 has 11 amino acids.

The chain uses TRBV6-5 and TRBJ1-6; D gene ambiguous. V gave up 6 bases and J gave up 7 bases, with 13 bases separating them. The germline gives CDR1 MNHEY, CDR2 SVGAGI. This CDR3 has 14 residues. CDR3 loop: CASSRDTNNSPLHF. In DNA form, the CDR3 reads TGTGCCAGCAGCCGAGACACGAACAATTCACCCCTCCACTTT.